The clone carrying this T cell receptor beta chain was found a few times. The antigen is unknown. This specimen belongs to a study of identical twins. Notes on the study in general: Excess sharing between twins was weaker in beta out-of-frame sequences. Out-of-frame alpha sequences shared by twins showed excess low generation probability.

Via MiXCR, TCRdb re-called the 5' RACE reads, giving one row per CDR3 protein. The sample yields 350,000 or so distinct CDR3 sequences, over 9% seen once. Deletions cut 4 bases from V and 4 bases from J, with 11 bases between. The CDR3 loop spans 13 amino acids. Germline CDR1 and CDR2: SGHRS and YFSETQ. This same sample was also part of a study on yellow fever vaccine responses in identical twins.

The TCR was taken from a woman aged 18-29 years in good health. V and J are TRBV5-1 and TRBJ2-5; D is ambiguous. The sample taken for sequencing was CD8+ T cells sorted from blood. CDR3 sequence: CASSEYYSETQYF. The CDR3, as DNA: TGCGCCAGCAGCGAGTATTATTCAGAGACCCAGTACTTC.